This TCR beta chain is drawn from a study of T cell changes during pregnancy in multiple sclerosis. Repertoires were generated with immunoSEQ multiplex PCR, while TCRdb's copy carries only in-frame clones and drops some. The sample lists 30,000 to 45,000 clones; 92% were seen once. Trimming shortened V by 6 bases and J by 4 bases, and 20 bases separated the two germline ends. The germline V gene has CDR1 SGHVS and CDR2 FQNEAQ. This CDR3 region has 16 residues. V is TRBV7-8 and J is TRBJ2-3; a possible D gene is TRBD2 (5 bases). This specimen was CD4+ T cells from peripheral blood mononuclear cells, taken after pregnancy. The clonotype originates from a female donor with multiple sclerosis, enrolled in a pregnancy study. The CDR3 region is CASSPGVVEEADTQYF. CDR3 coding DNA: TGTGCCAGCAGTCCCGGGGTCGTTGAAGAGGCAGATACGCAGTATTTT.